This T cell receptor (beta chain) emerged from a study of blood T cell repertoires in COVID-19. Study-wide context: From the United States, Italy and Spain came samples of acute and convalescent COVID-19. PBMCs, B-cell-depleted T cells, or T cells provided the cDNA or gDNA that made up the material.

Germline lookup yields CDR1 SGHTA and CDR2 FQGNSA. This CDR3 has 13 amino acids. The V gene lost 1 base and the J gene lost 5 bases, with 7 bases spanning the gap. Method: immunoSEQ multiplex PCR; TCRdb's copy keeps in-frame clones and lacks some. Of 65,000 to 90,000 clones listed, 82% are singletons. Sequenced sample: peripheral blood. The source of this sequence is a woman aged 55-75 years with acute or convalescent COVID-19. The chain uses TRBV7-2 and TRBJ2-3; no definite D call. This chain's CDR3 is CASSLGALDTQYF. CDR3 coding DNA: TGTGCCAGCAGCTTAGGCGCATTAGATACGCAGTATTTT. Complete variable domain (other parts from reference TRBV7-2 and TRBJ2-3): GAGVSQSPSNKVTEKGKDVELRCDPISGHTALYWYRQSLGQGLEFLIYFQGNSAPDKSGLPSDRFSAERTGGSVSTLTIQRTQQEDSAVYLCASSLGALDTQYFGPGTRLTVL.